This T cell receptor (beta chain) was identified during a study of OX40 agonist ivuxolimab in advanced cancers. TCRdb's table, derived via immunoSEQ multiplex PCR, lists solely in-frame clones and lacks some. The sample includes fewer than 100,000 clones, roughly four fifths of them seen just once. V shed 1 base, J shed 7 bases, and the junction held 7 bases outside the gene matches. The CDR3 contains 15 residues. Per germline, CDR1 SGHTA and CDR2 FQGTGA. Study-level results: Among expanded peripheral T cells, antigen specificity went undetermined.

On this clone itself: The target antigen is unknown.

The sample was CD4+ or CD8+ T cells sorted from blood, taken in a trial of the OX40 agonist ivuxolimab. The receptor's source is an adult with an advanced solid tumor such as melanoma, head and neck, liver or kidney cancer. The V call is TRBV7-3, the J call TRBJ2-1, with 7 bases that match TRBD2. The CDR3 sequence: CASSLMAGARNEQFF. The CDR3 nucleotides read TGTGCCAGCAGCTTAATGGCGGGAGCCAGGAATGAGCAGTTCTTC. Combining the CDR3 with reference TRBV7-3 and TRBJ2-1 gives the whole variable domain GAGVSQTPSNKVTEKGKYVELRCDPISGHTALYWYRQSLGQGPEFLIYFQGTGAADDSGLPNDRFFAVRPEGSVSTLKIQRTERGDSAVYLCASSLMAGARNEQFFGPGTRLTVL.